The clone carrying this T cell receptor (beta chain) has only one observation. The data belong to a study of OX40 agonist ivuxolimab in advanced cancers. Libraries were prepared by immunoSEQ multiplex PCR; TCRdb keeps only in-frame clonotypes and omits some of them. The sample contains nearly 80,000 clones, just under 85% of which appear only once. CDR1 and CDR2 (germline): SQVTM, ANQGSEA. The V end was cut by 6 bases, the J end by 4 bases, with 17 bases between. The CDR3 consists of 14 residues. Material: CD4+ or CD8+ T cells sorted from blood, obtained in a trial of the OX40 agonist ivuxolimab. This sequence was found in an adult with an advanced solid tumor such as melanoma, head and neck, liver or kidney cancer. The J gene is TRBJ2-3, the V gene TRBV29-1, with D possibly being TRBD1 (6 bases). This CDR3 is CSVPRSWGPDTQYF. CDR3 DNA: TGCAGCGTCCCCCGGTCGTGGGGGCCAGATACGCAGTATTTT.